This record looks at one TCR beta chain sequence and its context. The antigen remains unidentified. The data were obtained in a study of cytomegalovirus exposure and HLA in healthy donors. Study at large: Earlier, some 180 million T cells were analyzed, and approximately 110 million unique TCR beta sequences were found among them.

Points from the study as a whole: Some V segments could not be told apart, so they were left out, TRBV6-2 and TRBV6-3 among them. Several top significant clusters appeared, in a later analysis, to be linked to common viral pathogens.

The CDR3 covers 15 residues. V was shortened by 2 bases and J by 4 bases, with 13 bases between the two germline ends. Germline V gene lookup returns CDR1 KGHSH and CDR2 LQKENI. 13 Jbeta primers and 60 Vbeta primers were used for the PCR. Sequenced by immunoSEQ multiplex PCR; TCRdb stores in-frame clones only, minus some. The sample comprises 160,000 or so clones, roughly 80% of which are singletons, and approximately 4.5% rests with the top ten. The TCR comes from a man aged 30 to 45 in good health and CMV-seronegative. The sequencing input was PBMCs. The chain is built from TRBV18 and TRBJ2-3; perhaps TRBD1 as D (5 bases). In DNA, the CDR3 is TGTGCCAGCTCACCAACAGGTGGTGGTGCAGATACGCAGTATTTT. The encoded protein is CASSPTGGGADTQYF.